This T cell receptor beta chain was retrieved from a study of T cell responses to AZD1222 COVID-19 vaccine. Whole-study results and caveats: Among those given AZD1222, only five or six were seropositive at baseline. Mapped onto spike, vaccine-associated CD4 TCRs spanned it and were dominant at 160-218 and 743-854.

With respect to this clone: The antigen is not known.

Only in-frame clones appear in the TCRdb table, and some are missing; sequencing was by immunoSEQ multiplex PCR. Of roughly 120,000 clones detected, 89% appear once; the ten largest clones hold more than 4%. Trimming cost V 2 bases and J 3 bases, with 6 bases left between them. The CDR3 has 12 residues. Germline CDR1 reads SGHRS; CDR2 reads YFSETQ. The sequencing used peripheral blood, collected on day 0 of AZD1222 vaccination. The chain links TRBV5-1 to TRBJ2-7; maybe TRBD1 (6 bases). The receptor was isolated from an adult in good health. CDR3 DNA: TGCGCCAGCAGCTTACAGGGCTACGAGCAGTACTTC. Translation gives CASSLQGYEQYF.